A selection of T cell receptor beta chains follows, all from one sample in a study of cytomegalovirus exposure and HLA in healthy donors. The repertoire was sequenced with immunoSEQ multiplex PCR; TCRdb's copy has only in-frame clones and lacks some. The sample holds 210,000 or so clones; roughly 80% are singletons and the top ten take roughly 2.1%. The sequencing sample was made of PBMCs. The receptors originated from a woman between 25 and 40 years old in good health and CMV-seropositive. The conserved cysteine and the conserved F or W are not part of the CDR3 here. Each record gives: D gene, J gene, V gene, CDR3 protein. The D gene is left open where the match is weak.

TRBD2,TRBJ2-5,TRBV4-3,ASSQGSSGGETQY
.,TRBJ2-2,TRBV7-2,ASSSGSPGELF
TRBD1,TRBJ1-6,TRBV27,ASSSPTGKNNSPLH
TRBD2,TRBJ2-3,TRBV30,AWSVTSGPTDTQY
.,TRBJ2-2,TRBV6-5,ASSYTSYTGELF
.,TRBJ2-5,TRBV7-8,ASSQFLETQY
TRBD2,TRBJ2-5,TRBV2,ASSEGGVLPQETQY
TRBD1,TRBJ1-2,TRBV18,ASSLRQGTAGYGYT
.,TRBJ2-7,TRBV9,ASSVEDRSYEQY
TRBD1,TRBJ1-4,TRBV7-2,ASSLQGARANEKLF
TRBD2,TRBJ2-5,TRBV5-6,ASSWGPSGIRGQETQY
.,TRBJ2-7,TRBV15,ATSRGGRSYEQY
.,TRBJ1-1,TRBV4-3,ASSQDLIPGPLTEAF
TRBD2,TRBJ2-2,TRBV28,ASSKAGGYTGELF
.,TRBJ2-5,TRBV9,ASSAGLIQETQY
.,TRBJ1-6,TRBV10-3,AISGGDSPLH
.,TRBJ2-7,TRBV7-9,ASSSGDGPYEQY
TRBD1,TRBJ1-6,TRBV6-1,ASNRGSYNSPLH
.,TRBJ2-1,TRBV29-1,SADSTLNEQF
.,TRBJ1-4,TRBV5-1,ASSPVTGTTNEKLF
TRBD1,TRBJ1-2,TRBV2,ASARGQGTGGYT
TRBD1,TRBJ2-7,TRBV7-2,ASSLPKTGSLSYEQY
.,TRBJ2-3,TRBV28,ASSQGGTSTDTQY
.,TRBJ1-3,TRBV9,ASSVDQGSGNTIY